A single T cell receptor (beta chain) is shown here with its context. The data belong to a study of blood T cells in healthy people across ages. Primers used in a second PCR of about 6 to 12 cycles were a sample-barcoded 5' primer and a J-beta primer mix. TCRdb fed the 5' RACE reads into MiXCR, producing one record per CDR3 protein. This table has 1.5 million or so distinct CDR3 sequences, 40% to 45% appearing once. No fewer than 6 million PBMCs went into each sample. Total RNA, at least 5.5 micrograms per sample, was extracted from PBMCs. Trimming stripped 1 base from V and 8 bases from J, with 14 bases between. There are 14 residues in the CDR3. CDR1 SGHTA and CDR2 FQGNSA come from the germline V gene.

This rearrangement joins TRBV7-2 to TRBJ1-2; unclear D gene. The sample comprised blood. This sequence originates from a woman aged 18-35 years in good health. The CDR3: CASSLVTATYGYTF. Here the CDR3 DNA reads TGTGCCAGCAGCTTAGTTACAGCGACCTACGGCTACACCTTC.